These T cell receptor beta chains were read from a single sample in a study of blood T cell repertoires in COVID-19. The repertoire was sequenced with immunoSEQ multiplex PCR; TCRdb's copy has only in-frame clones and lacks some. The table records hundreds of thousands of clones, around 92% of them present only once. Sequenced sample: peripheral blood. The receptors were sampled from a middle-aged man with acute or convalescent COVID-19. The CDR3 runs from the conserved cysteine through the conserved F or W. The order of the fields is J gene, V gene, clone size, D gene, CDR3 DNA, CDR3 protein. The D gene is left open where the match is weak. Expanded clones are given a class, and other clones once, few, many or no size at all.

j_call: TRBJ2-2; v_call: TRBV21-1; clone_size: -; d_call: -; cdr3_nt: TGTGCCAGCAGGGGGACTAGAAACACCGGGGAGCTGTTTTTT; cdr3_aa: CASRGTRNTGELFF
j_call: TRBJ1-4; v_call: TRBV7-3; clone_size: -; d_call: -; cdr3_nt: TGTGCCAGCCTCCCCCGGGTAAATGAAAAACTGTTTTTT; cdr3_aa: CASLPRVNEKLFF
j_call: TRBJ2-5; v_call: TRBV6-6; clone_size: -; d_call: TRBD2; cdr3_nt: TGTGCCAGCAGTCCCCTCGGCAGCGGGGCCCAAGAGACCCAGTACTTC; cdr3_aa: CASSPLGSGAQETQYF
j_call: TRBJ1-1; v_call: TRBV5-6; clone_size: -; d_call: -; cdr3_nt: TGTGCCAGCAGCTTCGGCGGGCGAGCTTTCTTT; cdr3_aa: CASSFGGRAFF
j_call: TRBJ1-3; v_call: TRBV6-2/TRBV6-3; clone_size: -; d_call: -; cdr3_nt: TGTGCCAGCAGTTCTCCCAGTCGGGGGTCTGGAAACACCATATATTTT; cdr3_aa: CASSSPSRGSGNTIYF
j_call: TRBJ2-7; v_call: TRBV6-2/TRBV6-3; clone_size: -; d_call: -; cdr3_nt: TGTGCCAGCAGTTACTCGAGGCTGTACCCTAGCTCCTACGAGCAGTACTTC; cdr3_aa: CASSYSRLYPSSYEQYF
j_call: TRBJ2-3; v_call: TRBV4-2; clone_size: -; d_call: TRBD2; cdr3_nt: TGTGCCAGCAGCCAAGATGGGCTAGCGGGGGGCGGATCTAGCACAGATACGCAGTATTTT; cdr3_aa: CASSQDGLAGGGSSTDTQYF
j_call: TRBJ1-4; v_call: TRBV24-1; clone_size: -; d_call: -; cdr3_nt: TGTGCCACCAGTGCAGATGAAAAACTGTTTTTT; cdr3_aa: CATSADEKLFF
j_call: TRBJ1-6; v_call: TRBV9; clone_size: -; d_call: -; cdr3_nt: TGTGCCAGCAGCGCGAGTGCGGGCCGATCAAATTCACCCCTCCACTTT; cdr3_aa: CASSASAGRSNSPLHF
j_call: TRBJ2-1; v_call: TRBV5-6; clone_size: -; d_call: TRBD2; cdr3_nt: TGTGCCAGCAGGCCCGGACTAGCGGGAGTGAATGAGCAGTTCTTC; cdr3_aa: CASRPGLAGVNEQFF
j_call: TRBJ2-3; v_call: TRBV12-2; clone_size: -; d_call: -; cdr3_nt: TGTGCAAGTCGCCCATCTGTAGATTTAGCGGGGGGGCTGGATACGCAGTATTTT; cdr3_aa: CASRPSVDLAGGLDTQYF
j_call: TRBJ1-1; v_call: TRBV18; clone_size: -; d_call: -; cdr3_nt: TGTGCCAGCTCACGAGTAAGGGGCACTGAAGCTTTCTTT; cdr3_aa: CASSRVRGTEAFF
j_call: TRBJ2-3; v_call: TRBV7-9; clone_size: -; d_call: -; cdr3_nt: TGTGCCAGCAGCTTAGCGGGCCGAAGCACAGATACGCAGTATTTT; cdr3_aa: CASSLAGRSTDTQYF
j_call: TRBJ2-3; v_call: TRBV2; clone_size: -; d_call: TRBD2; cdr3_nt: TGTGCCAGCAGCCCCACGCCCGGACTAGCGGGGGCTACGCAGTATTTT; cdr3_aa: CASSPTPGLAGATQYF
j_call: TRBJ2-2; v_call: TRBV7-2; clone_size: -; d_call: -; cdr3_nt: TGTGCCAGCAGCTTAGGTCTAGCGAACACCGGGGAGCTGTTTTTT; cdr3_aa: CASSLGLANTGELFF
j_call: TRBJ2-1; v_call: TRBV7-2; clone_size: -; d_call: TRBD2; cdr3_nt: TGTGCCAGCAGCTTAAGTCGCGGGACTAGCGGGGGGAAAAACAATGAGCAGTTCTTC; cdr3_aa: CASSLSRGTSGGKNNEQFF
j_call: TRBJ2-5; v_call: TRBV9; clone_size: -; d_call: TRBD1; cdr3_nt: TGTGCCAGCAGCCGCCGGGACAGGGGGCTGGAGACCCAGTACTTC; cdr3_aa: CASSRRDRGLETQYF
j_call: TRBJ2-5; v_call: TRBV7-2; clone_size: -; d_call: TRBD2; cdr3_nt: TGTGCCAGCAGCTCTTTAGATGGACTAGCGGTAGGGGAGACCCAGTACTTC; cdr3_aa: CASSSLDGLAVGETQYF
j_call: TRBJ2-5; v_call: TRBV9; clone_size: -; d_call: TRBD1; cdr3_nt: TGTGCCAGCAGCGCGACAGGGATCAGCAAAGAGACCCAGTACTTC; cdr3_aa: CASSATGISKETQYF
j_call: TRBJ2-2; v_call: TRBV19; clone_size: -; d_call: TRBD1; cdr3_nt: TGTGCCAGTAGTACTTATCCAGGGGGTCCCACCGGGGAGCTGTTTTTT; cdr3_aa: CASSTYPGGPTGELFF
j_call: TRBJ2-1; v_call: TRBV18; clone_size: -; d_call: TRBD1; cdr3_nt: TGTGCCAGCTCACCCACGCAGGGGGCGCGGTACAATGAGCAGTTCTTC; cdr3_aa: CASSPTQGARYNEQFF
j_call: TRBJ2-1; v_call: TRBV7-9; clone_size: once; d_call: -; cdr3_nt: TGTGCCAGCAGCTTAGTGAGTTTCTCCTACAATGAGCAGTTCTTC; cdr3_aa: CASSLVSFSYNEQFF
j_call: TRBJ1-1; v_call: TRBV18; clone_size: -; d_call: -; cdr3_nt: TGTGCCAGCTCACCTATAGTCCCCGTCAACACTGAAGCTTTCTTT; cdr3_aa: CASSPIVPVNTEAFF
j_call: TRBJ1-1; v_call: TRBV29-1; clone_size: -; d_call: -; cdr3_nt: TGCAGCGTTGAAGTTAGTTTGGCAGGTGAAGCTTTCTTT; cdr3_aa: CSVEVSLAGEAFF
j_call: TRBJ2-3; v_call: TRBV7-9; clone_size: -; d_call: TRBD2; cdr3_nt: TGTGCCAGCAGCCTCGGACTAGCGGGGGGTTCTAGCACAGATACGCAGTATTTT; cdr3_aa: CASSLGLAGGSSTDTQYF
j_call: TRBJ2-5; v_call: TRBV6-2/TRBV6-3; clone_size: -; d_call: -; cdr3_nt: TGTGCCAGCAGTTACCAATTCCGGGAGACCCAGTACTTC; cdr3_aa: CASSYQFRETQYF
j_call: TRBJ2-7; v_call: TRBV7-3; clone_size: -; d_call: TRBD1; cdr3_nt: TGTGCCAGCAGCTTAACTGGAGGACAGGGTGAGCAGTACTTC; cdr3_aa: CASSLTGGQGEQYF
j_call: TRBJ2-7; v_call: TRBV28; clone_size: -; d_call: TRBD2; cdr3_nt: TGTGCCAGCACAGGGGGACTAGCGGGAGGTTACGAGCAGTACTTC; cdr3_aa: CASTGGLAGGYEQYF
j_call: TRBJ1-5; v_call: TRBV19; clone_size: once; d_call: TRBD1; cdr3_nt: TGTGCCAGTACCCCGACAGGGTTGGGTCAGCCCCAGCATTTT; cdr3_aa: CASTPTGLGQPQHF
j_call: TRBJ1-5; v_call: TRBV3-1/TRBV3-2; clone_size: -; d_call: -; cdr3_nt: TGTGCCAGCAGCCAGGAGGGGGGGCAGCCCCAGCATTTT; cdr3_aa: CASSQEGGQPQHF
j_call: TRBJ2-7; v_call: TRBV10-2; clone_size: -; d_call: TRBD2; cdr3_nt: TGCGCCAGCAGTGAGTCCATAGGGCGGGAGGGGTACGAGCAGTACTTC; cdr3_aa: CASSESIGREGYEQYF
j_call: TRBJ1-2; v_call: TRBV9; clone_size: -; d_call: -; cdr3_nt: TGTGCCAGCAGCGTAGGAATGTTTGGCAGGGGATGGAGTGGCTACACCTTC; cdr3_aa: CASSVGMFGRGWSGYTF
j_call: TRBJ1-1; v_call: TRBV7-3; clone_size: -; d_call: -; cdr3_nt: TGTGCCAGCAGCTTAATGGGCATGAACACTGAAGCTTTCTTT; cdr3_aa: CASSLMGMNTEAFF
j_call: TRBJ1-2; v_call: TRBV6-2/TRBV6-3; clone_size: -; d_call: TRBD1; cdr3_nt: TGTGCCAGCAGTTCCGGGACAGGATACTATGGCTACACCTTC; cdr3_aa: CASSSGTGYYGYTF
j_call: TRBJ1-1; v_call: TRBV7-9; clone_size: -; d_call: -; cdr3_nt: TGTGCCAGCAGCTTACCCCAGACAACAAACACTGAAGCTTTCTTT; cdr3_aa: CASSLPQTTNTEAFF
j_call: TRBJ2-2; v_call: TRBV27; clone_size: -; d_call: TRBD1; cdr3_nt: TGTGCCAGCAGACAGGGGGCCGGGGCCGGGGAGCTGTTTTTT; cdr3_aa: CASRQGAGAGELFF
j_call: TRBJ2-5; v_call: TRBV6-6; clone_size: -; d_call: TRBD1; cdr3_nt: TGTGCCAGCATCCCGGACAGGAACCAAGAGACCCAGTACTTC; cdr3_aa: CASIPDRNQETQYF
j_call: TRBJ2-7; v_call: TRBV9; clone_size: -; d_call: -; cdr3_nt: TGTGCCAGCAGCGTAGCTAACAGTTTGGACGAGCAGTACTTC; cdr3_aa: CASSVANSLDEQYF
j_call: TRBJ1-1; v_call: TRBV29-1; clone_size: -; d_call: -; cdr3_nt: TGCAGCGTTGGGAGGGATGCTAAGACTGAAGCTTTCTTT; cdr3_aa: CSVGRDAKTEAFF